Presented here are 2 T cell receptor beta chains from one specimen sequenced in a study of post-analysis software for immune sequencing data. Findings of the study overall: TRBV5-6, TRBV5-1 and TRBV20-1 belonged to a set of roughly five TRBV segments that were more frequent in patients than controls.

No antigen has been assigned to these receptors. TCR beta libraries were prepared from cDNA with unique molecular identifiers. TCRdb reprocessed the PCR reads with MiXCR, giving one entry per CDR3 protein. The sample gives 800,000 to 950,000 distinct CDR3 sequences, approximately 57% of which show up once; approximately 4.2% is in the top ten. The specimen sequenced was blood. Receptors were obtained from a girl under 18 with multiple sclerosis.

The V and J genes are TRBV6-5 and TRBJ2-1; D unclear. Deletions cut 2 bases from V and 0 bases from J, with 14 bases between. The germline V gene has CDR1 MNHEY and CDR2 SVGAGI. This CDR3 has 17 residues. Here the CDR3 DNA reads TGTGCCAGCAGTTACGAGTTTTCCCTAAGCTCCTACAATGAGCAGTTCTTC. It specifies CASSYEFSLSSYNEQFF.

This clonotype was recorded a few times. The rearrangement uses TRBV24-1 and TRBJ2-2; 9 nucleotides match TRBD1. The CDR3 totals 15 residues. Germline V gene lookup returns CDR1 KGHDR and CDR2 SFDVKD. Trimming took 5 bases from V and 6 from J; bases not matched to a gene: 6. In DNA form, the CDR3 reads TGTGCCACCAGTGCGGACAGGGGAGGACCCGGGGAGCTGTTTTTT. This gives the protein CATSADRGGPGELFF.